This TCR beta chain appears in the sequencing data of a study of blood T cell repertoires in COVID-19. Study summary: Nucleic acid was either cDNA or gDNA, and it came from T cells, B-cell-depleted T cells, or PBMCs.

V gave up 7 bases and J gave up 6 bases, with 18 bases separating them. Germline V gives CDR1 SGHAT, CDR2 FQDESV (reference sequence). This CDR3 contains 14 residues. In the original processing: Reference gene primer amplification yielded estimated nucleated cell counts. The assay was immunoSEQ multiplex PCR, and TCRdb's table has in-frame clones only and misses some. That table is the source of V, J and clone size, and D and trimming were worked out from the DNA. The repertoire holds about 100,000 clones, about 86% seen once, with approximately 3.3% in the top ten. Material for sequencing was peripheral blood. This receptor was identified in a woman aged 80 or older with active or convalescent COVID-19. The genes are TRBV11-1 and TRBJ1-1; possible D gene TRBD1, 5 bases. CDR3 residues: CASTAPGGSAEAFF. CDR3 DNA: TGTGCCAGCACCGCACCCGGGGGGAGCGCTGAAGCTTTCTTT.